Reported below is one TCR beta chain. Its matching antigen is unknown. Other DNA sequences in the same sample also yield this CDR3. Measured with immunoSEQ multiplex PCR; TCRdb has only the in-frame clones, and not every one. The data contain about 960,000 clones, 60% to 85% of them singletons. The sample originates from a study of shared clonotypes between healthy human individuals. V lost 6 bases to trimming and J lost 0 bases, with 12 bases between them. CDR1 and CDR2 from the germline V gene are SNHLY and FYNNEI. The CDR3 sequence is 15 residues long. Broader study findings: Non-shared clonotypes had lower generation probabilities than clonotypes shared by all four sorted-subset donors.

The sequencing sample was made of memory CD4+ T cells sorted from blood. The sample's subset: CD45RA-negative fraction. V gene TRBV2 combines with J gene TRBJ1-5; TRBD1 might be the D (6 bases). The origin of this receptor is a man between 18 and 29 years old in good health. The CDR3 bases are TGTGCCAGCAGCGGGACACAAAATAGCAATCAGCCCCAGCATTTT. Translated: CASSGTQNSNQPQHF. Variable domain in full (rest from reference TRBV2 and TRBJ1-5): EPEVTQTPSHQVTQMGQEVILRCVPISNHLYFYWYRQILGQKVEFLVSFYNNEISEKSEIFDDQFSVERPDGSNFTLKIRSTKLEDSAMYFCASSGTQNSNQPQHFGDGTRLSIL.